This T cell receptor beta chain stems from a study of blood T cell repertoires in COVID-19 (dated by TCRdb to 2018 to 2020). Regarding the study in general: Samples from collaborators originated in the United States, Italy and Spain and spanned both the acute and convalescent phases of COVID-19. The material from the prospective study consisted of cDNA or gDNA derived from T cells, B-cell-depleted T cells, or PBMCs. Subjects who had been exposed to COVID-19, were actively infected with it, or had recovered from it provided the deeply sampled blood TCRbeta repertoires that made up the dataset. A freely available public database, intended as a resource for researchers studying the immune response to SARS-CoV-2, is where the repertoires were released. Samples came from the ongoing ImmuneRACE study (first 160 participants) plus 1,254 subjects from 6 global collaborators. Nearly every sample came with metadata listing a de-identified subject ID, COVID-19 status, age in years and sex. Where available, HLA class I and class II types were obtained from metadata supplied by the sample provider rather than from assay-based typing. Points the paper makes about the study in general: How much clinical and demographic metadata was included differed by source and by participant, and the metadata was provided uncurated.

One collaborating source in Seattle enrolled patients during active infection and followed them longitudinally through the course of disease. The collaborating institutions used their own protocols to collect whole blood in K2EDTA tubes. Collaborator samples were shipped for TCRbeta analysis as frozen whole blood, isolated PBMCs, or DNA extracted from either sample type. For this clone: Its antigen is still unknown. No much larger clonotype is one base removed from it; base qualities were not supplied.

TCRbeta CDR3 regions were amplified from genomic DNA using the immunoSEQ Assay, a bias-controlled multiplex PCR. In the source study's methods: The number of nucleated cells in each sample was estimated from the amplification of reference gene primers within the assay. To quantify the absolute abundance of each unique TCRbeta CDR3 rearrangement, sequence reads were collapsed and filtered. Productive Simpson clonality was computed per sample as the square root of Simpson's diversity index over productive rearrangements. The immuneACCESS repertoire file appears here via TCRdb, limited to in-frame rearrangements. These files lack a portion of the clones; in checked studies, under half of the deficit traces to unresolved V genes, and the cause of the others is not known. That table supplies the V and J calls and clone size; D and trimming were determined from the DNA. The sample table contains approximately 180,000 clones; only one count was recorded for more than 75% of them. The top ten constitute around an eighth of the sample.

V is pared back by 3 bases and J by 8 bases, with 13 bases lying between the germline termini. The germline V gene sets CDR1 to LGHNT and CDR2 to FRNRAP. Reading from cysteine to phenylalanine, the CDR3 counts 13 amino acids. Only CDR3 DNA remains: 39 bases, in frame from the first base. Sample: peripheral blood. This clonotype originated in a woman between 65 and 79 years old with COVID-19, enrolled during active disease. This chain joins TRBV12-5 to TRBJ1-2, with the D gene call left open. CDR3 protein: CASGFSQVLGYTF. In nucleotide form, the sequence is TGTGCTAGTGGTTTTAGTCAGGTGTTGGGCTACACCTTC.